The clone carrying this TCR beta chain is a singleton in its sample. Its antigen is as yet unknown. TCRdb keeps only in-frame clones here, not all; method: immunoSEQ multiplex PCR. The repertoire holds roughly 2.4 million clones, almost 96% seen once, with about 0.13% in the top ten. The CDR3 length is 13 residues. CDR1 and CDR2 from the germline V gene are KGHSH and LQKENI. V was clipped by 6 bases and J by 8 bases, with 16 bases between them. The record originates from a study of shared clonotypes between healthy human individuals. Notes on the study in general: What naive subsets generally showed was a larger estimated richness than memory subsets showed.

The chain couples TRBV18 to TRBJ1-2; no firm D call. The clonotype comes from a man aged 18 to 35 in good health. Sequencing used naive CD4+ T cells sorted from blood. As to subset: CD45RA+ positively selected. The CDR3 reads CASSLTILQGYTF. The CDR3, as DNA: TGTGCCAGCTCGCTGACCATCCTACAAGGCTACACCTTC. The variable domain in full, with the rest retrieved from reference TRBV18 and TRBJ1-2, is NAGVMQNPRHLVRRRGQEARLRCSPMKGHSHVYWYRQLPEEGLKFMVYLQKENIIDESGMPKERFSAEFPKEGPSILRIQQVVRGDSAAYFCASSLTILQGYTFGSGTRLTVV.